Shown below are 8 T cell receptor beta chains from a single sample sequenced in a study of blood T cells in healthy people across ages. PCR was performed a second time for about 7 to 12 cycles using a sample-barcoded 5' primer and a J-beta primer mix. Via MiXCR, TCRdb re-called the 5' RACE reads, giving one row per CDR3 protein. The sample has around 780,000 distinct CDR3 sequences; 56% are singletons. The specimen sequenced was blood. All receptors come from a man aged 40-49 years in good health.

The chain has TRBV29-1 and TRBJ2-1; possible D gene TRBD1, 6 bases. Trimming removed 3 bases from V and 8 bases from J, with 14 bases in between. The CDR3 runs 13 residues. Germline-derived CDR1 and CDR2 are SQVTM and ANQGSEA. CDR3 in amino acids: CSVEGAPSDEQFF. Here the CDR3 DNA reads TGCAGCGTTGAGGGGGCGCCGTCAGATGAGCAGTTCTTC.

The chain combines TRBV29-1 with TRBJ1-2; D is perhaps TRBD1 (6 bases). This CDR3 contains 14 residues. V was trimmed by 3 bases and J by 3 bases, leaving 14 bases between them. Germline assignment: CDR1 SQVTM and CDR2 ANQGSEA. This CDR3 is CSVDRMTGDYGYTF. The CDR3, as DNA: TGCAGCGTTGACCGGATGACAGGTGACTATGGCTACACCTTC.

This clonotype was observed a single time. The chain carries TRBV20-1 and TRBJ2-1; 7 bases map to TRBD2. The CDR3 covers 14 residues. Germline values: CDR1 DFQATT, CDR2 SNEGSKA (reference sequence). The V gene end was trimmed by 3 bases and the J gene end by 8 bases; junction bases not matched to a gene: 10. The CDR3 coding sequence is TGCAGTGCTAGTCGGGGGGATACGAACGATGAGCAGTTCTTC. As protein: CSASRGDTNDEQFF.

The chain employs TRBV20-1 and TRBJ2-1; tentatively, D is TRBD2 (5 bases). Trimming took 5 bases from V and 7 from J, leaving 15 bases between them. This CDR3 spans 13 amino acids. Looked up from germline, CDR1 is DFQATT and CDR2 is SNEGSKA (reference sequence). The CDR3 loop is CSALGRGINEQFF. The CDR3 DNA reads as TGCAGTGCTTTAGGACGAGGGATTAATGAGCAGTTCTTC.

This chain joins TRBV6-1 and TRBJ2-1; TRBD2 matches at 8 bases. Trimming took 4 bases from V and 9 from J; bases not matched to a gene: 29. Germline CDR1 MNHNS, CDR2 SASEGT. CDR3 length: 21 amino acids. The CDR3 protein is CASSGSVAGLGTLHRVSEQFF. CDR3 bases: TGTGCCAGCAGTGGGTCGGTGGCGGGACTAGGAACCCTACACCGGGTTAGTGAGCAGTTCTTC.

This clonotype has a handful of counts. The rearrangement joins TRBV29-1 to TRBJ1-2; 8 nucleotides match TRBD1. The ends lost 6 bases at V and 2 bases at J; junction bases unmatched: 5. Germline-derived CDR1 and CDR2 are SQVTM and ANQGSEA. The length of the CDR3 is 13 residues. CDR3 in amino acids: CSVDQGANYGYTF. Here the CDR3 DNA reads TGCAGCGTCGATCAGGGGGCGAACTATGGCTACACCTTC.

The chain carries TRBV7-3 and TRBJ2-1, with a weak D call TRBD1 (6 bases). CDR1 and CDR2 (germline): SGHTA, FQGTGA. The CDR3 contains 15 residues. Trimming removed 5 bases from V and 0 bases from J, with 11 bases in between. The DNA of the CDR3 is TGTGCCAGCAGCCAGGGGTATAGCTCCTACAATGAGCAGTTCTTC. It codes for CASSQGYSSYNEQFF. Filled out from reference TRBV7-3 and TRBJ2-1, the complete variable domain reads GAGVSQTPSNKVTEKGKYVELRCDPISGHTALYWYRQSLGQGPEFLIYFQGTGAADDSGLPNDRFFAVRPEGSVSTLKIQRTERGDSAVYLCASSQGYSSYNEQFFGPGTRLTVL.

Only one count was recorded for this clonotype. The chain combines TRBV9 with TRBJ2-7; 7 bases map to TRBD2. CDR3 length: 14 amino acids. CDR1 SGDLS and CDR2 YYNGEE come from the germline V gene. V was clipped by 3 bases and J by 3 bases; unmatched bases: 6. The CDR3 loop reads CASSARLAFYEQYF. CDR3 DNA: TGTGCCAGCAGCGCCAGACTAGCTTTCTACGAGCAGTACTTC.